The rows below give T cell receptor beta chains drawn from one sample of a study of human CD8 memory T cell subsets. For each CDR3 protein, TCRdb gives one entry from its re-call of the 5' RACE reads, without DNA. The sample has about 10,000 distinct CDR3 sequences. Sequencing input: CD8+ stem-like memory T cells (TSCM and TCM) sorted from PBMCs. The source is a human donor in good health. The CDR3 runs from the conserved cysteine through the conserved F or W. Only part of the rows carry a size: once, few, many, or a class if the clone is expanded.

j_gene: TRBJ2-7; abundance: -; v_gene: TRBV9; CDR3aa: CASSAGLAGTYEQYF
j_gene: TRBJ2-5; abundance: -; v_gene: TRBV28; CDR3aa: CASSPSGQIQETQYF
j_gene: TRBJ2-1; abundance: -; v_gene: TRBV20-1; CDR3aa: CSASAGAGAHNEQFF
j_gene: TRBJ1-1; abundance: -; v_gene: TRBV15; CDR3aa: CATSRANTEAFF
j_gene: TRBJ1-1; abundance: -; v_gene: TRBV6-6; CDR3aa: CASSLGQGNTEAFF
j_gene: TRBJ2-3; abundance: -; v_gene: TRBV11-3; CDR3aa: CASSLTSFSTDTQYF
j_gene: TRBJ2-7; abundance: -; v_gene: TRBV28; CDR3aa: CASSRTGFYEQYF
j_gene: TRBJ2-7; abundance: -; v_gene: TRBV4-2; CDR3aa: CASSQDYGRSSEQYF
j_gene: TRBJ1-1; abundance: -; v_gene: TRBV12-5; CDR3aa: CASGLPGAPDTEAFF
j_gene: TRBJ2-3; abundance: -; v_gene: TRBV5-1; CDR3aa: CASSKTGGVTDTQYF
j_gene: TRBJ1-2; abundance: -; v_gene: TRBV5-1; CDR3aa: CASSLEQVNYGYTF
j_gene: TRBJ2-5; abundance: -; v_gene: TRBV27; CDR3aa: CASSPGTQETQYF
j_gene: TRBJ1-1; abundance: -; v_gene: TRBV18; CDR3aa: CASSPRPGTEAFF
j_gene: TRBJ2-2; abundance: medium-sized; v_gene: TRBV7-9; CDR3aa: CASSGPSGGTANTGELFF
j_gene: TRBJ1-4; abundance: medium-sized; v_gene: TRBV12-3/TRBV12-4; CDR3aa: CASSLGQENEKLFF
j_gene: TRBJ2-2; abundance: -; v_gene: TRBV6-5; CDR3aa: CASAQVPNTGELFF
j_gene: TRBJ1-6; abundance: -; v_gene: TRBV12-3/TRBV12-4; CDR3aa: CASSLYWPNRSPLHF
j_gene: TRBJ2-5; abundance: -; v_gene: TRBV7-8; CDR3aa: CASSRDRGLVETQYF
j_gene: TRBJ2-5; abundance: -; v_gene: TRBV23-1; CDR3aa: CASSQGQETQYF
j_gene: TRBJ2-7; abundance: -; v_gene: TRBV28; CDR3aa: CATTENSSYEQYF
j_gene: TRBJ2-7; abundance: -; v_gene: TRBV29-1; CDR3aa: CSASRGANPLGEQYF
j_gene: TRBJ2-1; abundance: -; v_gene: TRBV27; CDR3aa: CASSNRDIRYNEQFF
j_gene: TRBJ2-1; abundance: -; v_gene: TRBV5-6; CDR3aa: CASSLSDEQFF
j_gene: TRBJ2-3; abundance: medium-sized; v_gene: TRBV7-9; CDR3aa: CASSPSSTDTQYF
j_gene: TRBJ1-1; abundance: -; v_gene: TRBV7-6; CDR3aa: CASRGGMNTEAFF
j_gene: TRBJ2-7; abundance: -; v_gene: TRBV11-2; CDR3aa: CASSLGAYEQYF
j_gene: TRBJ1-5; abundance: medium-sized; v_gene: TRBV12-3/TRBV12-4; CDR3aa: CATTSWESYQPQHF
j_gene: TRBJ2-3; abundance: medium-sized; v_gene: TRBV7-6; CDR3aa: CASSLRSGASTDTQYF
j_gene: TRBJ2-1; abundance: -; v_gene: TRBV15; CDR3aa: CATSRPRDSYNEQFF
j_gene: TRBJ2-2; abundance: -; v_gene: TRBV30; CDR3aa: CAWRNGRTGELFF
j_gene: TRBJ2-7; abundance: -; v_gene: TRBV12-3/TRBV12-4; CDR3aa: CASSSRQGLGDEQYF
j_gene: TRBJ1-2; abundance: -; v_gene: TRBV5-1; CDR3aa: CASSLISGGDGYTF
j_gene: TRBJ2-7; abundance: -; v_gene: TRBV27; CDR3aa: CASSAGTASYEQYF
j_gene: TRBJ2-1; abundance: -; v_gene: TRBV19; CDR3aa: CASSRAKKYNEQFF
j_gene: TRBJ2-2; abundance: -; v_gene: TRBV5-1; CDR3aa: CASSGGTVTWLNTGELFF
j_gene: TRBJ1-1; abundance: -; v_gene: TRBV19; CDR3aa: CASKDVSVTEAFF
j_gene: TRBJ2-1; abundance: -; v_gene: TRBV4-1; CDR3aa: CASSLEGNEQFF
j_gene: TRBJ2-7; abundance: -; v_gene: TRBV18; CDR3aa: CASSPGTGPSYEQYF
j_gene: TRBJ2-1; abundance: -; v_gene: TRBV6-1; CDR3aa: CASSKLQGNEQFF
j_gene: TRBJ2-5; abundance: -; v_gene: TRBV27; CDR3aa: CASSPYLAAETQYF
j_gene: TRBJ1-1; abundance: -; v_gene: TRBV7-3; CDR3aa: CASSLLGQDTEAFF
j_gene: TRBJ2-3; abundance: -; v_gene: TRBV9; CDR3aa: CASSLQGGDTQYF
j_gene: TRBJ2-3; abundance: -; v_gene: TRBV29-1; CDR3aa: CSVVRLDTQYF
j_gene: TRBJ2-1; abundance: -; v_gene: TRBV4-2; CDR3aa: CASSQDPRDRGFHEQFF
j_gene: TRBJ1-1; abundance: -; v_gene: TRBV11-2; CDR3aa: CASSFHRGQTEAFF
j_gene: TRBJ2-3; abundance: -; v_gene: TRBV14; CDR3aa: CASSPGLAGVRDTQYF
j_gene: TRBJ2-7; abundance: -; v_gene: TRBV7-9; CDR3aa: CASSPGLAALYEQYF